These 2 T cell receptor beta chains were sequenced from one sample in a study of blood T cell repertoires in COVID-19. Sequenced by immunoSEQ multiplex PCR; TCRdb stores in-frame clones only, minus some. The sample includes some 140,000 clones, roughly 83% of them seen just once. The sequenced sample consisted of PBMCs or T cells enriched from blood (not recorded which). The source is a man aged 35 to 55 with acute COVID-19.

This chain joins TRBV10-2 and TRBJ2-2; D remains unclear. The V end was cut by 3 bases, the J end by 7 bases, with 12 bases between. Germline values: CDR1 WSHSY, CDR2 SAAADI. The CDR3 runs 14 residues. CDR3 region: CASSDHKRGGELFF. In nucleotides, the CDR3 is TGCGCCAGCAGTGATCATAAGCGAGGCGGGGAGCTGTTTTTT.

The rearrangement links TRBV30 to TRBJ1-5; D call uncertain. CDR3 length: 16 residues. Germline loops: CDR1 GTSNPN, CDR2 SVGIG (reference sequence). V lost 3 bases and J 0 bases, leaving 15 bases between the germline ends. The CDR3 DNA follows: TGTGCCTGGAGCGTCTCTCTCCCTTATAGCAATCAGCCCCAGCATTTT. It is translated as CAWSVSLPYSNQPQHF.